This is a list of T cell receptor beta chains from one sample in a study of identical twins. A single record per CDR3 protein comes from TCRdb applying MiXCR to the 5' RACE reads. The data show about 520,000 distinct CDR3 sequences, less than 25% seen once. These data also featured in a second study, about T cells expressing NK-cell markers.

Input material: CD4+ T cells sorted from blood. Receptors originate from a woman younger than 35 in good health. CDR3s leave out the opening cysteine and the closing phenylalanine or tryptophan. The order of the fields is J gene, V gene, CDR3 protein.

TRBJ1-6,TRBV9,AGSVDWGDNSPLH
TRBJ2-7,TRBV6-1,ASNLAGERSEQY
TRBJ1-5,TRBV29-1,SVGQGEQPQH
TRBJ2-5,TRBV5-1,ASSLAWGQETQY
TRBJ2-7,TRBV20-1,SAHPRAAHGEQY
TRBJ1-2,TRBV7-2,ASSLAGTGVHGYT
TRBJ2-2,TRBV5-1,ASSLGQAKTGELF
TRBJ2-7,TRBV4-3,ASSQSSGHSSYEQY
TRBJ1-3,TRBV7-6,ASSLGDRGNTIY
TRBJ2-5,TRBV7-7,ASSLGPSGGQETQY
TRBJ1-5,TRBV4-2,ASSQDGTGKQPQH
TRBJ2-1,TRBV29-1,SVDETGVLHNEQF
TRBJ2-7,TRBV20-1,SARFSSSYEQY
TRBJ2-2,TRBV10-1,ASARGIGTGELF
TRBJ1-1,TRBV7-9,ASSQWGHTEAF
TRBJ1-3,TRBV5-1,ASSLLPSYMSSGNTIY
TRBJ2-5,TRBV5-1,ASATISTGVGETQY
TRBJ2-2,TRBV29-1,SVGSPYSGELF
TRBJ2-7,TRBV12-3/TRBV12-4,ASSLRASGYYEQY
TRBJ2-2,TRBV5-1,ASSTTGNTGELF
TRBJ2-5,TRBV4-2,ASSQQAGNQETQY
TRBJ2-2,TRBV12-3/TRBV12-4,ASSLLGGVTGELF
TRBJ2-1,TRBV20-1,SAGTSVPSYNEQF
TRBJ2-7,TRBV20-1,SARVGPPGAEQY
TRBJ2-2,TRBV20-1,SARVGWRNTGELF
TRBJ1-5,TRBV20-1,SARQGIQPQH
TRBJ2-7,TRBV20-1,SAPRLNQLGTNYEQY
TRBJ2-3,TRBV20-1,SGSARLQSSTDTQY
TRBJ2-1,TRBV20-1,SARRLADHNEQF
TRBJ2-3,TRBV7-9,ASSYRQGANTDTQY
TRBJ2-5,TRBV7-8,ASSSGTGAVTQY
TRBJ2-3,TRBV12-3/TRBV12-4,ASSSRPSSTDTQY
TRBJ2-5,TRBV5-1,ASSLVSASYEEETQY
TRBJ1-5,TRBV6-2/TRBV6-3,ASSLPDRGQQPQH
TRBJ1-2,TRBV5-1,ASSLDPGGARGYT
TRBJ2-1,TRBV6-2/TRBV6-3,ASSRSPGLARNEQF
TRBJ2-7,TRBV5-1,ASSITFGRGYEQY
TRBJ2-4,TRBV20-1,SARTSRTGGAKNIQY
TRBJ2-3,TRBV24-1,ATSGGRADTQY
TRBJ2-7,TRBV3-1,ASSQAPTRSYEQY
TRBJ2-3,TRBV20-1,SARGSGYTDTQY
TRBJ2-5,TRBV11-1,ASSRLRRWGAAEETQY
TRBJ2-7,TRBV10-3,AISVSALNRGTCEQY
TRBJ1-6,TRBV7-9,ASSLQGGHNSPLH
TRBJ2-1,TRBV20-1,SARPTSGRPDEQF
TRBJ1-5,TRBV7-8,ASSSQGASGPQH
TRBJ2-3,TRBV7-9,ASKAGGPTGDTQY
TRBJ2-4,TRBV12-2,ASRSLGLADYLAKNIQY
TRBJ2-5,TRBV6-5,ASSYDGQGGETQY
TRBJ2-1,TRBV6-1,ASTTGSNGNEQF
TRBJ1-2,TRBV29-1,SGGETYGYT
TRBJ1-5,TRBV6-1,ASSLTGKDQPQH
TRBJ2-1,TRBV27,ASNPGRPNEQF
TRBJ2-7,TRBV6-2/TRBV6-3,ASNSFYEQY
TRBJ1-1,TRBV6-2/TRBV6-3,ASTTRLGGTEAF
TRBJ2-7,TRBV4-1,ASSEYGGPGQY
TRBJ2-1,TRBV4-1,ASSHLATNEQF
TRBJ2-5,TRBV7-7,AIVGMGTQY
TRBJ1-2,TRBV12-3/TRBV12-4,ASSSQGGGGYT